This T cell receptor (beta chain) was obtained from a study of blood T cell repertoires in COVID-19. Study information: Specimens from acute and convalescent COVID-19 originated in the United States, Italy and Spain.

The Seattle patients, enrolled during active infection, were followed longitudinally. V dropped 3 bases and J dropped 3; count of bases not matched to a gene: 3. This CDR3 comprises 16 residues. CDR1 KGHSH and CDR2 LQKENI come from the germline V gene. Here immunoSEQ multiplex PCR was the method, and the copy in TCRdb shows in-frame clones only, minus some. The data hold about 300,000 clones, with 70% to 90% observed a single time. Material: peripheral blood. The TCR comes from a woman in her forties or fifties with COVID-19, enrolled during active disease. J is TRBJ2-3 and V is TRBV18; 13 positions match TRBD2. The DNA for the CDR3 is TGTGCCAGCTCACCGATGACTAGCGGGAGGACAGATACGCAGTATTTT. Its protein is CASSPMTSGRTDTQYF.